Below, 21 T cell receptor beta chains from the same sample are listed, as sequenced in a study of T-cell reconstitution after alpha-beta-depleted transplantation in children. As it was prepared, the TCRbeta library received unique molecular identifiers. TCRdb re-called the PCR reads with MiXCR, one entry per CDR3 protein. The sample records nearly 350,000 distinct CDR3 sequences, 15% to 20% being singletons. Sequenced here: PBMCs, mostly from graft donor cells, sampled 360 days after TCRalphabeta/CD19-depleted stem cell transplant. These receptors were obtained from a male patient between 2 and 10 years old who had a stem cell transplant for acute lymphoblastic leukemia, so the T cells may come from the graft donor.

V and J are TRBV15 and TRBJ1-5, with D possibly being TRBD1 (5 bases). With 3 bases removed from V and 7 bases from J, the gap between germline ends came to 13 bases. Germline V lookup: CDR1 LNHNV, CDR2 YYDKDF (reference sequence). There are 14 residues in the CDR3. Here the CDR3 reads CATSREGPGQPQHF. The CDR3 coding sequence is TGTGCCACCAGCAGGGAGGGACCGGGCCAGCCCCAGCATTTT.

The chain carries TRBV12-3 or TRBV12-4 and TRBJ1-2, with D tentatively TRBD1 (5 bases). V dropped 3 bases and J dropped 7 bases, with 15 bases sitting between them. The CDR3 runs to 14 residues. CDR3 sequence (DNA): TGTGCCAGCAGTTTCCGTAAAGGGGCTGCTGGCTACACCTTC. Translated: CASSFRKGAAGYTF.

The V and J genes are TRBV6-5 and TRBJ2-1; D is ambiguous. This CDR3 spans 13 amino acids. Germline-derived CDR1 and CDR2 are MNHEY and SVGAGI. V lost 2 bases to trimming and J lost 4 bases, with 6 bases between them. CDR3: CASSYRWYNEQFF. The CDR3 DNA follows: TGTGCCAGCAGTTACCGCTGGTACAATGAGCAGTTCTTC.

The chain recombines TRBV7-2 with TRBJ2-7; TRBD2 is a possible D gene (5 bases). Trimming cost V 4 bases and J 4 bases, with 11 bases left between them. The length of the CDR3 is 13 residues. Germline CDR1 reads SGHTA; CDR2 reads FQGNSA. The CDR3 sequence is CASSSSWGYEQYF. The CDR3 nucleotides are TGTGCCAGCAGCTCTAGCTGGGGTTACGAGCAGTACTTC.

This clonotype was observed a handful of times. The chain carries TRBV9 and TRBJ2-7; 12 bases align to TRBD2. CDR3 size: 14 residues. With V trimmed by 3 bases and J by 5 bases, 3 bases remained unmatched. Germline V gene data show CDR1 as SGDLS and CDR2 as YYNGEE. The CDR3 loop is CASSGTSGVDEQYF. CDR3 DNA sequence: TGTGCCAGCAGCGGGACTAGCGGGGTCGACGAGCAGTACTTC. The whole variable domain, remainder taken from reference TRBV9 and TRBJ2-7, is DSGVTQTPKHLITATGQRVTLRCSPRSGDLSVYWYQQSLDQGLQFLIQYYNGEERAKGNILERFSAQQFPDLHSELNLSSLELGDSALYFCASSGTSGVDEQYFGPGTRLTVT.

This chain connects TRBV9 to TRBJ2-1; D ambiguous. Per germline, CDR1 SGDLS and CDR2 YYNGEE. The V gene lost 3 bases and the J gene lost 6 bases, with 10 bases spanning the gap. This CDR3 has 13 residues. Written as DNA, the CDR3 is TGTGCCAGCAGCGCCTGGTGGGGCAATGAGCAGTTCTTC. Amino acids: CASSAWWGNEQFF.

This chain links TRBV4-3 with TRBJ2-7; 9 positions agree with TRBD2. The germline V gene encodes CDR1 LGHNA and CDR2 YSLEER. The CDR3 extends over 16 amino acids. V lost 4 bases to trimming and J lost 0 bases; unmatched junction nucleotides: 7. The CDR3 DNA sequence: TGCGCCAGCAGCCGAACAGCGGGAGGCACCTCCTACGAGCAGTACTTC. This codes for CASSRTAGGTSYEQYF.

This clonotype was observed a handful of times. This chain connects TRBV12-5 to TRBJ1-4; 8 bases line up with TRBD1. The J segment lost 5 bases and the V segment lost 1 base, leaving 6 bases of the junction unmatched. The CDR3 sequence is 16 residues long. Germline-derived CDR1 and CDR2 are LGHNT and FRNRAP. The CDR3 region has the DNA TGTGCTAGTGGTTTGGCGTGGACAGGGAGGAATGAAAAACTGTTTTTT. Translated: CASGLAWTGRNEKLFF.

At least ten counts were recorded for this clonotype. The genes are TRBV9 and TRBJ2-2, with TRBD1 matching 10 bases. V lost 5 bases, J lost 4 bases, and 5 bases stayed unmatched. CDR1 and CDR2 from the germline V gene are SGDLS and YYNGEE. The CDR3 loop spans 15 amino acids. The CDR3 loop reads CASSPGQGTTGELFF. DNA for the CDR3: TGTGCCAGCAGTCCGGGACAGGGGACCACCGGGGAGCTGTTTTTT. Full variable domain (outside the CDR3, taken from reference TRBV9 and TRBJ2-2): DSGVTQTPKHLITATGQRVTLRCSPRSGDLSVYWYQQSLDQGLQFLIQYYNGEERAKGNILERFSAQQFPDLHSELNLSSLELGDSALYFCASSPGQGTTGELFFGEGSRLTVL.

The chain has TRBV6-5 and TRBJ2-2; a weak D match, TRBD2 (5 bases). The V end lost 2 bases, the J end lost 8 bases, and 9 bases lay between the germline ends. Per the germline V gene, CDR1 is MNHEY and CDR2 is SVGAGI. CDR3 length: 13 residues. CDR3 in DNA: TGTGCCAGCAGTTACCAGGCGGGTGGGGAGCTGTTTTTT. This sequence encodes CASSYQAGGELFF.

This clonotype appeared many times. CDR3 loop: CASSTGEGTKQYF. CDR3 sequence (DNA): TGTGCCAGCAGTACAGGGGAGGGTACCAAGCAGTACTTC. The chain employs TRBV7-9 and TRBJ2-7; D may be TRBD1 or TRBD2 (7 bases each). The length of the CDR3 is 13 residues. CDR1 and CDR2 (germline): SEHNR, FQNEAQ (reference sequence). Trimming took off 6 bases at V and 8 bases at J, with 17 bases between the two ends.

The CDR3 region is CSVDRAEAFF. DNA for the CDR3: TGCAGCGTTGACCGAGCTGAAGCTTTCTTT. This sequence joins TRBV29-1 and TRBJ1-1; D not resolved. The V end was cut by 3 bases, the J end by 6 bases, with 5 bases between. From germline, CDR1 is SQVTM and CDR2 ANQGSEA. The CDR3 sequence is 10 residues long. Full variable domain (missing parts from reference TRBV29-1 and TRBJ1-1): SAVISQKPSRDICQRGTSLTIQCQVDSQVTMMFWYRQQPGQSLTLIATANQGSEATYESGFVIDKFPISRPNLTFSTLTVSNMSPEDSSIYLCSVDRAEAFFGQGTRLTVV.

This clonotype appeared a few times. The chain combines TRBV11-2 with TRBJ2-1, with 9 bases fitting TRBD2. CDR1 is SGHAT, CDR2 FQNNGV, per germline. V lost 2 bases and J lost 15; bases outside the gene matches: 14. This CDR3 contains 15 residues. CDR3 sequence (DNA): TGTGCCAGCAGCTTAAGGGGTCCTAGCGGGATACAAAGGTTCTTC. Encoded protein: CASSLRGPSGIQRFF.

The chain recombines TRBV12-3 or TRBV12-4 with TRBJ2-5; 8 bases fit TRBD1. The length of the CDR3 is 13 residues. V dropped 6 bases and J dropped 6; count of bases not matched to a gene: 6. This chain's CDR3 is CASRQGAGKTQYF. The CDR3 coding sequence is TGTGCCAGCAGGCAGGGGGCGGGGAAGACCCAGTACTTC.

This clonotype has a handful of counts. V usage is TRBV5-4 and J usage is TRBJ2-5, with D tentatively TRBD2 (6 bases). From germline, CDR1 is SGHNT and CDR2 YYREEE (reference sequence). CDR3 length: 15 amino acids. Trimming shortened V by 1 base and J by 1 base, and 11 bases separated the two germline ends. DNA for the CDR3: TGTGCCAGCAGCTTGACCGGGAGTGTCCAAGAGACCCAGTACTTC. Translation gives CASSLTGSVQETQYF.

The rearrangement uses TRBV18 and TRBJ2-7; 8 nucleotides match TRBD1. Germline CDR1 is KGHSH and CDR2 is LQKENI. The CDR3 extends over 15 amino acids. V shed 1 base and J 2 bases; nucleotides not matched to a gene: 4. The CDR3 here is CASSPLRGLPYEQYF. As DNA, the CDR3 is TGTGCCAGCTCACCACTCAGGGGGCTCCCCTACGAGCAGTACTTC.

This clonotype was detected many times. DNA of the CDR3: TGTGCCAGCAGTTTAAGGGCTTCCTACAATGAGCAGTTCTTC. This translates into CASSLRASYNEQFF. The rearrangement joins TRBV12-3 or TRBV12-4 to TRBJ2-1; D gene unclear. V was pared by 2 bases and J by 1 base, with 6 bases between. This CDR3 is built from 14 residues.

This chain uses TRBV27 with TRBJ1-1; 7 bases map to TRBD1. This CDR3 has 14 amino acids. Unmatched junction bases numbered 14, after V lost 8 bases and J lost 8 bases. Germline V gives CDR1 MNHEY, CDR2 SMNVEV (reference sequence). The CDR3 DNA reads TGTGCCAGCCGGCCAGGGACAGACTATGCGGAAGCTTTCTTT. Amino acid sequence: CASRPGTDYAEAFF.

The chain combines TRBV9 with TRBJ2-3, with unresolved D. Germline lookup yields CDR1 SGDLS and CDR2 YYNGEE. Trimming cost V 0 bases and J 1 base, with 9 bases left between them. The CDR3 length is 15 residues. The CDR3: CASSVGYSGTDTQYF. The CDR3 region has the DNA TGTGCCAGCAGCGTAGGTTATTCCGGCACAGATACGCAGTATTTT.

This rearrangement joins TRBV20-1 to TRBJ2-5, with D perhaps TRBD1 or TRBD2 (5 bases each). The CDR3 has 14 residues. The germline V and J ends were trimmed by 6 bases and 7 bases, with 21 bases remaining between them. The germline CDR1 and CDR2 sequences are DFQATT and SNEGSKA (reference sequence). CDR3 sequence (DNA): TGCAGTGCCCAACCGGGACCCAGTTTGGGGACCCAGTACTTC. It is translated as CSAQPGPSLGTQYF.

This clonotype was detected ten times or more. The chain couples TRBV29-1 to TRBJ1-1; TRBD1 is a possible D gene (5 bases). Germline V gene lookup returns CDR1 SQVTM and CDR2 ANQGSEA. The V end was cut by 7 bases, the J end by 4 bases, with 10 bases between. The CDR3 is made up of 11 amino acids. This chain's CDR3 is CSAQQVTEAFF. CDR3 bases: TGCAGCGCTCAACAGGTCACTGAAGCTTTCTTT.